The 32 T cell receptor beta chains presented below share a single source sample, sequenced in a study of blood T cell repertoires in COVID-19 (TCRdb year 2020). Receptor libraries were prepared by the immunoSEQ multiplex PCR assay. The table comes from immuneACCESS by way of TCRdb, which keeps in-frame sequences with V and J called. Part of the clones is missing from these tables; in studies checked, under half for an unresolved V gene and the rest for unknown reasons. The sample data list approximately 320,000 clones, and 70% to 90% of these were observed just once. 7.2% of the sample lies in the top ten. Sequencing used peripheral blood. Receptors originate from a human donor in a cohort sampled during active COVID-19.

This clone was found once. The chain links TRBV10-3 to TRBJ2-7; 9 nucleotides match TRBD2. This CDR3 has 20 amino acids. The V and J ends lost 0 bases and 2 bases, in that order; junction bases with no gene match: 17. The germline V gene encodes CDR1 ENHRY and CDR2 SYGVKD. The CDR3 nucleotides read TGTGCCATCAGTGAGTCAGGAAGGGACTTAGGGCTAGCGGGACCCTACGAGCAGTACTTC. Its translation is CAISESGRDLGLAGPYEQYF.

J is TRBJ2-1 and V is TRBV9; 7 positions match TRBD1. The V gene's germline CDR1 is SGDLS and CDR2 YYNGEE. The CDR3 spans 15 residues. Trimming removed 0 bases from V and 3 bases from J; junction bases left unmatched: 3. In nucleotides, the CDR3 is TGTGCCAGCAGCGTAGACAGGGGAGACTACAATGAGCAGTTCTTC. This sequence encodes CASSVDRGDYNEQFF.

V and J are TRBV5-6 and TRBJ1-6; D ambiguous. The CDR3 is made up of 17 amino acids. The V gene's germline CDR1 is SGHDT and CDR2 YYEEEE. Trimming cost V 0 bases and J 0 bases, with 10 bases left between them. CDR3 sequence (DNA): TGTGCCAGCAGCTTGGCCGTCAGAAGCTCCTATAATTCACCCCTCCACTTT. This codes for CASSLAVRSSYNSPLHF.

The chain uses TRBV5-5 and TRBJ1-1; tentatively, D is TRBD1 (6 bases). The CDR3 spans 14 residues. The V gene's germline CDR1 is SGHKS and CDR2 YYEKEE (reference sequence). The V end was cut by 0 bases, the J end by 5 bases, with 11 bases between. The CDR3 DNA follows: TGTGCCAGCAGCTTGGCAGGGGCGAGGACTGAAGCTTTCTTT. Translation: CASSLAGARTEAFF.

V is TRBV19 and J is TRBJ1-4, with 12 bases matching TRBD1. There are 16 residues in the CDR3. CDR1 is LNHDA, CDR2 SQIVND, per germline (reference sequence). The J segment lost 8 bases and the V segment lost 7 bases, leaving 11 bases of the junction unmatched. The CDR3 coding sequence is TGTGCCAGTACCAAAAACGGGGACAGGGGGCGAGAAAAACTGTTTTTT. Residues: CASTKNGDRGREKLFF.

The V call is TRBV30, the J call TRBJ1-3; D remains ambiguous. Germline V gene sequence: CDR1 GTSNPN, CDR2 SVGIG (reference sequence). This CDR3 comprises 14 residues. V lost 0 bases to trimming and J lost 0 bases, with 6 bases between them. The CDR3 region has the DNA TGTGCCTGGAGTGTAACAGCCTCTGGAAACACCATATATTTT. It is translated as CAWSVTASGNTIYF.

This chain connects TRBV7-9 to TRBJ1-4; no clear D. V dropped 5 bases and J dropped 7 bases, with 8 bases sitting between them. This CDR3 is built from 12 residues. Germline V gene lookup returns CDR1 SEHNR and CDR2 FQNEAQ (reference sequence). The CDR3 spells CASSALSEKLFF. The CDR3 nucleotides are TGTGCCAGCAGCGCTTTGAGTGAAAAACTGTTTTTT.

The V call is TRBV7-3, the J call TRBJ2-1, with a possible D match to TRBD1 (6 bases). Germline assignment: CDR1 SGHTA and CDR2 FQGTGA. This CDR3 is 15 amino acids long. The V end was cut by 0 bases, the J end by 6 bases, with 12 bases between. The CDR3 DNA is TGTGCCAGCAGCTTAACAGGCCTAGGGGGCAATGAGCAGTTCTTC. It codes for CASSLTGLGGNEQFF.

The rearrangement joins TRBV7-8 to TRBJ2-1, with D tentatively TRBD1 (5 bases). Trimming took off 2 bases at V and 2 bases at J, with 10 bases between the two ends. The length of the CDR3 is 15 residues. The germline CDR1 and CDR2 sequences are SGHVS and FQNEAQ. The CDR3 loop is CASSLLAGTYNEQFF. The CDR3 bases are TGTGCCAGCAGCTTACTGGCAGGGACCTACAATGAGCAGTTCTTC.

The J gene is TRBJ2-3, the V gene TRBV7-9; TRBD1 might be the D (5 bases). From germline, CDR1 is SEHNR and CDR2 FQNEAQ (reference sequence). Trimming removed 8 bases from V and 4 bases from J, with 10 bases in between. This CDR3 comprises 12 residues. The CDR3 reads CASVSGPDTQYF. The CDR3 DNA follows: TGTGCCAGCGTCTCAGGGCCAGATACGCAGTATTTT.

The rearrangement joins TRBV7-9 to TRBJ1-1; 7 bases fit TRBD1. The CDR3 spans 12 residues. Trimming removed 6 bases from V and 6 bases from J; junction bases left unmatched: 4. The V gene's germline CDR1 is SEHNR and CDR2 FQNEAQ (reference sequence). The CDR3 DNA reads TGTGCCAGCAGACAGGGGCTGGCTGAAGCTTTCTTT. This encodes CASRQGLAEAFF.

Only a few counts were recorded for this clone. The rearrangement uses TRBV7-9 and TRBJ1-6; D uncertain. Between the trimmed V and J ends, which lost 4 bases and 8 bases, there was a span of 6 bases. Germline CDR1 and CDR2: SEHNR and FQNEAQ (reference sequence). This CDR3 spans 12 amino acids. CDR3 in DNA: TGTGCCAGCAGCTCGGGGTATTCACCCCTCCACTTT. Encoded protein: CASSSGYSPLHF.

This clone was seen once. V usage is TRBV5-8 and J usage is TRBJ2-1, with D perhaps TRBD2 (6 bases). V lost 4 bases and J lost 5, with 10 bases in between. Germline CDR1 reads SGHTS; CDR2 reads YDEGEE. CDR3 size: 13 residues. CDR3 protein: CASSAGRDNEQFF. The CDR3 coding sequence is TGTGCCAGCAGCGCCGGGAGAGACAATGAGCAGTTCTTC. Full variable domain (rest looked up from reference TRBV5-8 and TRBJ2-1): EAGVTQSPTHLIKTRGQQATLRCSPISGHTSVYWYQQALGLGLQFLLWYDEGEERNRGNFPPRFSGRQFPNYSSELNVNALELEDSALYLCASSAGRDNEQFFGPGTRLTVL.

In its sample, this clone was seen a few times. This chain joins TRBV7-9 and TRBJ1-1; weak D call: TRBD1 (6 bases). The CDR3 is 12 amino acids. The germline gives CDR1 SEHNR, CDR2 FQNEAQ (reference sequence). Trimming stripped 4 bases from V and 6 bases from J, with 9 bases between. This CDR3 is CASSSQGPEAFF. The CDR3 DNA sequence: TGTGCCAGCAGCTCCCAGGGGCCTGAAGCTTTCTTT.

This chain links TRBV7-6 with TRBJ2-1; 11 nucleotides match TRBD2. Germline CDR1 SGHVS, CDR2 FNYEAQ. Trimming at V came to 5 bases and at J to 4 bases, leaving 7 bases not matched to a gene. This CDR3 contains 16 residues. In DNA form, the CDR3 reads TGTGCCAGCAGCCCGATAGCGGGGGGGATGTACAATGAGCAGTTCTTC. Its translation: CASSPIAGGMYNEQFF.

This clone is a singleton in its sample. The V call is TRBV5-1, the J call TRBJ2-7; 8 bases match TRBD1. V was pared by 2 bases and J by 7 bases, with 11 bases of the junction left unmatched. Per the germline V gene, CDR1 is SGHRS and CDR2 is YFSETQ. CDR3 length: 15 amino acids. CDR3 nucleotides: TGCGCCAGCAGCTTCCTGACAGGGGAGACTTGGGAGCAGTACTTC. It is translated as CASSFLTGETWEQYF.

The chain links TRBV5-1 to TRBJ2-2; D gene uncertain. With 2 bases removed from V and 3 bases from J, the gap between germline ends came to 11 bases. The CDR3 is 15 residues long. Per germline, CDR1 SGHRS and CDR2 YFSETQ. CDR3 protein: CASSFELLDTGELFF. The CDR3 DNA reads as TGCGCCAGCAGCTTTGAACTTCTGGACACCGGGGAGCTGTTTTTT.

The chain links TRBV24-1 to TRBJ2-5; D gene unclear. The CDR3 totals 13 residues. V was shortened by 1 base and J by 5 bases, with 7 bases between the two germline ends. Per germline, CDR1 KGHDR and CDR2 SFDVKD. This CDR3 reads CATSDFSAETQYF. CDR3 DNA sequence: TGTGCCACCAGTGATTTTAGTGCTGAGACCCAGTACTTC.

In its sample, this clone was seen once. The J gene is TRBJ2-1, the V gene TRBV2; D not resolved. This CDR3 has 14 residues. The germline CDR1 and CDR2 sequences are SNHLY and FYNNEI. The V end lost 8 bases, the J end lost 2 bases, and 13 bases lay between the germline ends. The CDR3 spells CASGAVSTYNEQFF. The CDR3 region has the DNA TGTGCCAGCGGAGCAGTCTCTACCTACAATGAGCAGTTCTTC. The whole variable domain, filled in from reference TRBV2 and TRBJ2-1, reads EPEVTQTPSHQVTQMGQEVILRCVPISNHLYFYWYRQILGQKVEFLVSFYNNEISEKSEIFDDQFSVERPDGSNFTLKIRSTKLEDSAMYFCASGAVSTYNEQFFGPGTRLTVL.

The chain uses TRBV6-2 or TRBV6-3 and TRBJ2-3; TRBD2 might be the D (6 bases). V gave up 5 bases and J gave up 5 bases, with 17 bases separating them. CDR3 size: 15 residues. Germline V gene lookup returns CDR1 MNHEY and CDR2 SVGEGT. DNA for the CDR3: TGTGCCAGCAGTCTCCGGGGAGGCCATAGAGATACGCAGTATTTT. It codes for CASSLRGGHRDTQYF.

The V gene is TRBV19, the J gene TRBJ1-2, with a tentative D call TRBD1 (6 bases). V lost 4 bases and J lost 7, with 13 bases in between. The CDR3 is made up of 13 amino acids. From germline, CDR1 is LNHDA and CDR2 SQIVND (reference sequence). CDR3 region: CASSTQGVPGYTF. In DNA, the CDR3 is TGTGCCAGTAGTACACAGGGTGTACCTGGCTACACCTTC. The full variable domain, in which reference TRBV19 and TRBJ1-2 provide the parts outside the CDR3, is DGGITQSPKYLFRKEGQNVTLSCEQNLNHDAMYWYRQDPGQGLRLIYYSQIVNDFQKGDIAEGYSVSREKKESFPLTVTSAQKNPTAFYLCASSTQGVPGYTFGSGTRLTVV.

V and J are TRBV7-9 and TRBJ2-1; 8 nucleotides agree with TRBD2. The CDR3 has 14 residues. Germline CDR1 reads SEHNR; CDR2 reads FQNEAQ (reference sequence). V lost 4 bases to trimming and J lost 4 bases; unmatched junction nucleotides: 3. Here the CDR3 reads CASSSSGGYNEQFF. Here the CDR3 DNA reads TGTGCCAGCAGCTCCAGCGGGGGTTACAATGAGCAGTTCTTC.

V gene TRBV7-2 combines with J gene TRBJ2-2; maybe TRBD2 (5 bases). Germline assignment: CDR1 SGHTA and CDR2 FQGNSA. The CDR3 has 16 residues. Between the trimmed V and J ends, which lost 5 bases and 2 bases, there was a span of 15 bases. In nucleotides, the CDR3 is TGTGCCAGCAGCACCGGCGGGCAGACCAACACCGGGGAGCTGTTTTTT. Its translation is CASSTGGQTNTGELFF.

This clone was counted between two and nine times. V gene TRBV10-2 combines with J gene TRBJ1-5, with D possibly TRBD1 on 5 matching bases. V dropped 6 bases and J dropped 0 bases, with 12 bases sitting between them. Germline V gene sequence: CDR1 WSHSY, CDR2 SAAADI. The CDR3 runs 15 residues. As DNA, the CDR3 is TGCGCCAGCAGGGGGGGTTGGGGTAGCAATCAGCCCCAGCATTTT. Its translation: CASRGGWGSNQPQHF.

The CDR3: CASSSGQGARNTEAFF. CDR3 nucleotide sequence: TGTGCCAGCTCATCGGGACAGGGGGCGAGGAACACTGAAGCTTTCTTT. The V gene is TRBV18, the J gene TRBJ1-1; 12 bases agree with TRBD1. CDR1 and CDR2 from the germline V gene are KGHSH and LQKENI. The length of the CDR3 is 16 residues. The V gene end was trimmed by 5 bases and the J gene end by 1 base; junction bases not matched to a gene: 5.

J is TRBJ2-2 and V is TRBV10-2; 9 bases map to TRBD2. This CDR3 has 15 amino acids. Germline V CDR1 and CDR2: WSHSY, SAAADI. Trimming took 9 bases from V and 7 from J; bases not matched to a gene: 12. In nucleotides, the CDR3 is TGCGCCAGGGCTGTAGCGGGGGCGAGCGACGGGGAGCTGTTTTTT. Translated: CARAVAGASDGELFF.

The chain carries TRBV4-1 and TRBJ1-5, with D uncertain. This CDR3 has 14 amino acids. CDR1 MGHRA and CDR2 YSYEKL come from the germline V gene. V lost 1 base and J 4 bases, leaving 8 bases between the germline ends. CDR3: CASSQVEGNQPQHF. CDR3 DNA sequence: TGCGCCAGCAGCCAAGTAGAGGGAAATCAGCCCCAGCATTTT.

The chain combines TRBV6-5 with TRBJ2-5, with 10 positions matching TRBD1. Germline lookup yields CDR1 MNHEY and CDR2 SVGAGI. This CDR3 region has 15 residues. V lost 6 bases and J lost 1; bases outside the gene matches: 5. The CDR3 coding sequence is TGTGCCAGCAGCCCCGGGACAGGGGTCCAAGAGACCCAGTACTTC. Translating it yields CASSPGTGVQETQYF.

The chain is built from TRBV2 and TRBJ2-1; D might be TRBD1 (5 bases). CDR3 length equals 11 residues. Trimming took off 11 bases at V and 5 bases at J, with 10 bases between the two ends. Germline loops: CDR1 SNHLY, CDR2 FYNNEI. In DNA, the CDR3 is TGTGCCGGCCAGGGCCACAATGAGCAGTTCTTC. This gives the protein CAGQGHNEQFF.

V gene TRBV6-5 combines with J gene TRBJ2-2; possibly TRBD1 for D (5 bases). The CDR3 length is 15 residues. With 4 bases removed from V and 2 bases from J, the gap between germline ends came to 11 bases. Per the germline V gene, CDR1 is MNHEY and CDR2 is SVGAGI. The CDR3 DNA reads as TGTGCCAGCAGTTGGGGCCTACCAAACACCGGGGAGCTGTTTTTT. Amino acid sequence: CASSWGLPNTGELFF.

This CDR3 is CASSYRLVATDTQYF. The DNA of the CDR3 is TGTGCCAGCAGTTACCGACTAGTAGCTACAGATACGCAGTATTTT. The genes are TRBV5-6 and TRBJ2-3; D possibly corresponds to TRBD2 (6 bases). This CDR3 contains 15 residues. Per the germline V gene, CDR1 is SGHDT and CDR2 is YYEEEE. Trimming removed 5 bases from V and 3 bases from J, with 16 bases in between. Looking up the rest from reference TRBV5-6 and TRBJ2-3 gives the full variable domain: DAGVTQSPTHLIKTRGQQVTLRCSPKSGHDTVSWYQQALGQGPQFIFQYYEEEERQRGNFPDRFSGHQFPNYSSELNVNALLLGDSALYLCASSYRLVATDTQYFGPGTRLTVL.

The chain combines TRBV27 with TRBJ1-6; D uncertain. Trimming cost V 3 bases and J 6 bases, with 12 bases left between them. The CDR3 is made up of 15 amino acids. Per germline, CDR1 MNHEY and CDR2 SMNVEV (reference sequence). The CDR3 DNA reads TGTGCCAGCAGTTTTCAACAGATAGTTAATTCACCCCTCCACTTT. Protein: CASSFQQIVNSPLHF.